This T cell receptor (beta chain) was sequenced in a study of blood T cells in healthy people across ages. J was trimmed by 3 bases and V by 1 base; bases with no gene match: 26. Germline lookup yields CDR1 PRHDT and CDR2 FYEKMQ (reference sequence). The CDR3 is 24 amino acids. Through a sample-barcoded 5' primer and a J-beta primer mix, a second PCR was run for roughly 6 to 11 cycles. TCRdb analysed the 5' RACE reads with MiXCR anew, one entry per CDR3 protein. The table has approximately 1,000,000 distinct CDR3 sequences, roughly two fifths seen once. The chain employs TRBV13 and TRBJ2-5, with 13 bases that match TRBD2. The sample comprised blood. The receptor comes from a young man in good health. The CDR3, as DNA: TGTGCCAGCAGCTTAGTGAGCCAGCTCGAACGGAGACTAGCGGGGGGCCGTAGCAAAGAGACCCAGTACTTC. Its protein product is CASSLVSQLERRLAGGRSKETQYF.